Shown below are 3 T cell receptor beta chains from a single sample sequenced in a study of T-cell reconstitution after alpha-beta-depleted transplantation in children. As it was prepared, the TCRbeta library received unique molecular identifiers. TCRdb itself ran the PCR reads through MiXCR, one entry per CDR3 protein. This sample has 580,000 or so distinct CDR3 sequences, with about 21% found just once. The sample in question was PBMCs, mostly from graft donor cells, obtained 360 days after TCRalphabeta/CD19-depleted stem cell transplant. The source is a boy under two years old who had a stem cell transplant for acute myeloid leukemia, so the T cells may come from the graft donor.

This clonotype was picked up a small number of times. This chain uses TRBV10-2 with TRBJ2-1; D may correspond to TRBD1 or TRBD2 (6 bases each). The V end lost 10 bases, the J end lost 5 bases, and 15 bases lay between the germline ends. CDR3 length: 13 residues. Germline assignment: CDR1 WSHSY and CDR2 SAAADI. As DNA, the CDR3 is TGCGCCAATAAGAGGGGGGCGCACAATGAGCAGTTCTTC. Translation: CANKRGAHNEQFF.

The V call is TRBV13, the J call TRBJ1-1, with a weak D call TRBD1 (5 bases). This CDR3 comprises 13 residues. Trimming took off 3 bases at V and 4 bases at J, with 9 bases between the two ends. In germline, CDR1 is PRHDT, CDR2 FYEKMQ (reference sequence). The CDR3 DNA follows: TGTGCCAGCAGCTTCCAGGGAGTCACTGAAGCTTTCTTT. Amino acids: CASSFQGVTEAFF. Combining the CDR3 with reference TRBV13 and TRBJ1-1 gives the whole variable domain AAGVIQSPRHLIKEKRETATLKCYPIPRHDTVYWYQQGPGQDPQFLISFYEKMQSDKGSIPDRFSAQQFSDYHSELNMSSLELGDSALYFCASSFQGVTEAFFGQGTRLTVV.

This clonotype was found many times. This sequence joins TRBV5-1 and TRBJ2-7, with D uncertain. The CDR3 covers 14 residues. Per the germline V gene, CDR1 is SGHRS and CDR2 is YFSETQ. With 2 bases removed from V and 5 bases from J, the gap between germline ends came to 14 bases. The CDR3 nucleotides are TGCGCCAGCAGCTTATTCGGGCCGCCGGACGAGCAGTACTTC. Translating it yields CASSLFGPPDEQYF.